The 15 T cell receptor beta chains below were found in one sample sequenced in a study of regulatory T cells in long-lasting Graves disease. The time point was: newly diagnosed GD, antithyroid drugs for less than 3 months. Extracted RNA from PBMCs served as the source of the TCR library. Building the TCR beta libraries relied on iRepertoire HTBI primers, and CDR3 regions underwent Arm-PCR. TCRdb re-derived calls from the multiplex PCR reads in MiXCR, one entry per CDR3 protein. The table lists roughly 520,000 distinct CDR3 sequences, around 12% of them singletons, with around 9.3% in the top ten. This sample also belongs to another study, concerning T cells in Graves' hyperthyroidism and ophthalmopathy.

This material consisted of peripheral blood mononuclear cells (PBMCs), taken at new diagnosis, from a patient treated with antithyroid drugs. These receptors all stem from a woman aged 25 to 39 with Graves disease.

The chain recombines TRBV4-3 with TRBJ1-1; D uncertain. The CDR3 totals 17 residues. Germline V gives CDR1 LGHNA, CDR2 YSLEER. Trimming took off 1 base at V and 4 bases at J, with 19 bases between the two ends. The CDR3 protein is CASSQVGSRLPGTEAFF. The DNA for the CDR3 is TGCGCCAGCAGCCAAGTTGGTAGTAGGCTGCCGGGCACTGAAGCTTTCTTT.

This clonotype was observed at least ten times. This chain links TRBV27 with TRBJ2-7; D perhaps matches TRBD1 (6 bases). Germline assignment: CDR1 MNHEY and CDR2 SMNVEV (reference sequence). V lost 5 bases and J lost 2, with 16 bases in between. The CDR3 covers 15 residues. CDR3 residues: CASSPLGQPTYEQYF. CDR3 sequence (DNA): TGTGCCAGCAGTCCGCTAGGACAGCCAACCTACGAGCAGTACTTC.

This clonotype was counted a few times. The V gene is TRBV7-9, the J gene TRBJ1-6; perhaps TRBD1 as D (5 bases). The CDR3 consists of 15 residues. V lost 5 bases, J lost 7 bases, and 15 bases lay in between. In germline, CDR1 is SEHNR, CDR2 FQNEAQ (reference sequence). This CDR3 reads CASSEPRGMNSPLHF. The CDR3 DNA is TGTGCCAGCAGCGAACCTAGGGGAATGAATTCACCCCTCCACTTT. The whole variable domain, filled in from reference TRBV7-9 and TRBJ1-6, reads DTGVSQNPRHKITKRGQNVTFRCDPISEHNRLYWYRQTLGQGPEFLTYFQNEAQLEKSRLLSDRFSAERPKGSFSTLEIQRTEQGDSAMYLCASSEPRGMNSPLHFGNGTRLTVT.

The genes are TRBV7-3 and TRBJ2-1; TRBD2 matches at 10 bases. CDR3 length: 17 residues. Germline V gene data show CDR1 as SGHTA and CDR2 as FQGTGA. The V gene end was trimmed by 5 bases and the J gene end by 0 bases; junction bases not matched to a gene: 7. The CDR3 sequence is CASSQFPSGGSYNEQFF. The CDR3 nucleotides are TGTGCCAGCAGCCAATTCCCTAGCGGGGGCTCCTACAATGAGCAGTTCTTC.

The chain joins TRBV7-9 to TRBJ1-3; D unresolved. Per germline, CDR1 SEHNR and CDR2 FQNEAQ (reference sequence). The ends were cut back, 3 bases at V and 0 bases at J, with 9 bases in the middle. There are 15 residues in the CDR3. CDR3 DNA sequence: TGTGCCAGCAGCTTTAGTCGTGCCTCTGGAAACACCATATATTTT. Protein: CASSFSRASGNTIYF.

This clonotype turned up a few times. This chain links TRBV28 with TRBJ1-1, with D hard to call. This CDR3 is 13 amino acids long. The germline V gene has CDR1 MDHEN and CDR2 SYDVKM. The V and J ends lost 1 base and 3 bases respectively, with 6 bases between them. CDR3 in amino acids: CASSLSLDTEAFF. In DNA form, the CDR3 reads TGTGCCAGCAGTTTATCCTTGGACACTGAAGCTTTCTTT. The complete variable domain, with remaining parts taken from reference TRBV28 and TRBJ1-1, reads DVKVTQSSRYLVKRTGEKVFLECVQDMDHENMFWYRQDPGLGLRLIYFSYDVKMKEKGDIPEGYSVSREKKERFSLILESASTNQTSMYLCASSLSLDTEAFFGQGTRLTVV.

This chain uses TRBV27 with TRBJ2-1; no clear D gene. The germline V and J ends were trimmed by 6 bases and 0 bases, with 15 bases remaining between them. The CDR3 runs to 16 residues. The germline V gene has CDR1 MNHEY and CDR2 SMNVEV (reference sequence). The CDR3 is CASSSTASSSYNEQFF. The CDR3 nucleotides read TGTGCCAGCAGCTCGACTGCTTCGAGCTCCTACAATGAGCAGTTCTTC.

This clonotype came up many times. This rearrangement joins TRBV2 to TRBJ2-6, with D uncertain. This CDR3 is 15 amino acids long. Germline-derived CDR1 and CDR2 are SNHLY and FYNNEI. Trimming took off 6 bases at V and 4 bases at J, with 13 bases between the two ends. The CDR3 here is CASSGIGLGANVLTF. CDR3 nucleotides: TGTGCCAGCAGCGGAATAGGGTTAGGGGCCAACGTCCTGACTTTC.

This clonotype was counted a few times. The J gene is TRBJ2-2, the V gene TRBV18, with a tentative D call TRBD2 (6 bases). CDR1 is KGHSH, CDR2 LQKENI, per germline. Trimming stripped 6 bases from V and 0 bases from J, with 17 bases between. CDR3 length: 17 amino acids. The CDR3 DNA follows: TGTGCCAGCTCCCGAGGAGCGGGCCATACGAACACCGGGGAGCTGTTTTTT. Translation gives CASSRGAGHTNTGELFF.

This clonotype was picked up a small number of times. CDR3 coding DNA: TGTGCCAGCAGCTTAGTGGCACAAGGGACAGGGGGCGGCACCGGGGAGCTGTTTTTT. Its translation: CASSLVAQGTGGGTGELFF. This sequence joins TRBV7-6 and TRBJ2-2; 12 bases line up with TRBD1. CDR3 length: 19 residues. CDR1 SGHVS and CDR2 FNYEAQ come from the germline V gene. Trimming removed 1 base from V and 4 bases from J; junction bases left unmatched: 10.

This clonotype was found a few times. This chain links TRBV2 with TRBJ1-1; D might be TRBD1 (5 bases). Per germline, CDR1 SNHLY and CDR2 FYNNEI. The CDR3 runs to 17 residues. V lost 6 bases to trimming and J lost 0 bases, with 20 bases between them. The CDR3 sequence is CASRGTWVWGMNTEAFF. CDR3 DNA: TGTGCCAGCAGGGGGACGTGGGTGTGGGGCATGAACACTGAAGCTTTCTTT.

This clonotype was counted many times. J is TRBJ2-2 and V is TRBV28; 13 bases are shared with TRBD2. Trimming cost V 1 base and J 6 bases; bases outside gene matches: 2. This CDR3 has 16 residues. Germline values: CDR1 MDHEN, CDR2 SYDVKM. The CDR3 is CASSLFGLAGAGELFF. DNA of the CDR3: TGTGCCAGCAGTTTATTTGGACTAGCGGGAGCCGGGGAGCTGTTTTTT.

This clonotype was seen a few times. The V call is TRBV20-1, the J call TRBJ2-2, with D possibly matching TRBD2 (6 bases). The CDR3 extends over 13 amino acids. Trimming cost V 8 bases and J 6 bases, with 16 bases left between them. Germline V lookup: CDR1 DFQATT, CDR2 SNEGSKA (reference sequence). The CDR3 spells CSTAGLLAGELFF. Written as DNA, the CDR3 is TGCAGTACTGCGGGACTCCTGGCCGGGGAGCTGTTTTTT.

In this sample, this clonotype turned up many times. The chain carries TRBV5-6 and TRBJ1-2; D gene ambiguous. V lost 6 bases and J 2 bases, leaving 14 bases between the germline ends. The germline gives CDR1 SGHDT, CDR2 YYEEEE. The CDR3 runs to 14 residues. CDR3 residues: CASTRTGRNYGYTF. CDR3 DNA: TGTGCCAGCACCCGGACCGGTAGAAACTATGGCTACACCTTC.

This rearrangement joins TRBV19 to TRBJ2-7, with D possibly matching TRBD1 (6 bases). Germline CDR1 is LNHDA and CDR2 is SQIVND (reference sequence). The CDR3 length is 15 residues. The germline V and J ends were trimmed by 7 bases and 6 bases, with 22 bases remaining between them. The CDR3 bases are TGTGCCAGTACTTTGTCAGGGGCGAAAGGAGCCGAGCAGTACTTC. Encoded protein: CASTLSGAKGAEQYF.